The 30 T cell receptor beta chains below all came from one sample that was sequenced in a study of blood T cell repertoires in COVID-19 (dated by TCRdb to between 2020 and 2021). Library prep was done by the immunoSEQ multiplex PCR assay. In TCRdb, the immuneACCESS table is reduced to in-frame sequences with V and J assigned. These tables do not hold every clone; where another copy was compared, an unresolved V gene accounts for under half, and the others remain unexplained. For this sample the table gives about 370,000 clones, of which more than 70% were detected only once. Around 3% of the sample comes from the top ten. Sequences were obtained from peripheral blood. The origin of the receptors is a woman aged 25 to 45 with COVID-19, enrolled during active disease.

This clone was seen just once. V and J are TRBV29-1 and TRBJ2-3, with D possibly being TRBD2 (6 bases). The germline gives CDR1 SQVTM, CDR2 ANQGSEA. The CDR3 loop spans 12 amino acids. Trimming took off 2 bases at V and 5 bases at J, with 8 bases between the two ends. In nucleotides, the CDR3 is TGCAGCGTTGAAAGGGACTTAGATACGCAGTATTTT. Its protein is CSVERDLDTQYF.

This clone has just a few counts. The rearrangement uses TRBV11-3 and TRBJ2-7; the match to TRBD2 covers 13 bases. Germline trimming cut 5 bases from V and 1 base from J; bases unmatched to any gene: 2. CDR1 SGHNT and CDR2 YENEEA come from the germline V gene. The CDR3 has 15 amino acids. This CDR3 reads CASSQGLAGSYEQYV. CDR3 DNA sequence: TGTGCCAGCAGCCAGGGACTAGCGGGGTCCTACGAGCAGTACGTC.

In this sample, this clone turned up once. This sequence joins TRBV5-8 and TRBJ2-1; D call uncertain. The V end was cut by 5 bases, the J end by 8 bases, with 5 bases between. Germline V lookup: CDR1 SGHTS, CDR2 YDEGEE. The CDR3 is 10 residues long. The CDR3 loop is CASSLYEQFF. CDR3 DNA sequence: TGTGCCAGCAGTTTATATGAGCAGTTCTTC.

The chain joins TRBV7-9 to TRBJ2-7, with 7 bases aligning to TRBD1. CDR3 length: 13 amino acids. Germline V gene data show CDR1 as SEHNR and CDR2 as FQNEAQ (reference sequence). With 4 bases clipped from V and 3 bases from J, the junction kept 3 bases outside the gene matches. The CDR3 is CASSSTGYYEQYV. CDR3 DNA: TGTGCCAGCAGCTCGACAGGGTACTACGAGCAGTACGTC.

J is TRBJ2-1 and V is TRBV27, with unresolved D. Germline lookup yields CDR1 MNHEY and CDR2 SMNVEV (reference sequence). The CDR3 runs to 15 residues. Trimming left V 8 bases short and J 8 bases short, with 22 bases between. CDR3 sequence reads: CASLPTDQPQDEQFF. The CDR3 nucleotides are TGTGCCAGCTTACCAACAGATCAGCCGCAGGATGAGCAGTTCTTC.

The CDR3: CASSWTGHTANANYGYTF. The CDR3 nucleotides are TGTGCCAGCAGCTGGACAGGTCACACCGCTAACGCTAACTATGGCTACACCTTC. The chain combines TRBV5-6 with TRBJ1-2; 7 bases are a match to TRBD1. The CDR3 is 18 residues long. Trimming took 3 bases from V and 0 from J; bases not matched to a gene: 14. Germline loops: CDR1 SGHDT, CDR2 YYEEEE.

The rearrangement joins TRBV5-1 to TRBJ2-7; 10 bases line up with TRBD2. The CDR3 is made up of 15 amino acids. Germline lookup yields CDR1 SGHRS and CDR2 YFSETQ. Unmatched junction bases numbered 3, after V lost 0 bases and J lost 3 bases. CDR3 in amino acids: CASSLDPSGGYEQYF. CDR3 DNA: TGCGCCAGCAGCTTGGACCCTAGCGGGGGCTACGAGCAGTACTTC.

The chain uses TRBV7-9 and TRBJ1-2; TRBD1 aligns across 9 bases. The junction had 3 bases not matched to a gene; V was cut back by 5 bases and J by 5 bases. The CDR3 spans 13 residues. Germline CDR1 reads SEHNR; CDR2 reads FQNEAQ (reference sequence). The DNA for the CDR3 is TGTGCCAGCAGCACGGGACAGGGTTATGGCTACACCTTC. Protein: CASSTGQGYGYTF. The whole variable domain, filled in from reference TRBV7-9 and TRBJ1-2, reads DTGVSQNPRHKITKRGQNVTFRCDPISEHNRLYWYRQTLGQGPEFLTYFQNEAQLEKSRLLSDRFSAERPKGSFSTLEIQRTEQGDSAMYLCASSTGQGYGYTFGSGTRLTVV.

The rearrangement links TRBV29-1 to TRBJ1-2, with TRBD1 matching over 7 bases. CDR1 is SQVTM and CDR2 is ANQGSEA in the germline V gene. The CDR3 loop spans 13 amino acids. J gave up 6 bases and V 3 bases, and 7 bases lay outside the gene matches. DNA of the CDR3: TGCAGCGTTGAGTCAGGGGGGCCCAATGGCTACACCTTC. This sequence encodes CSVESGGPNGYTF.

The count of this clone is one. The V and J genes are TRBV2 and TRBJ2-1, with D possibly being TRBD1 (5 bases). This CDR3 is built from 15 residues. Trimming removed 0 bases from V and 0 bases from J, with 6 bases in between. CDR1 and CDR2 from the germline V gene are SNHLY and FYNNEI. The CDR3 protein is CASSEATVSYNEQFF. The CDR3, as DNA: TGTGCCAGCAGTGAAGCGACAGTCTCCTACAATGAGCAGTTCTTC.

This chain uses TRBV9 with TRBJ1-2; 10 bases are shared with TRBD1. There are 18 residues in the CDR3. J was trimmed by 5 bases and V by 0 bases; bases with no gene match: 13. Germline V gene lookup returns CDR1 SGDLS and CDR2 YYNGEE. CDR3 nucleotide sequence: TGTGCCAGCAGCGTAGCCGGGGACAGGGGCTGGAGGACGTATGGCTACACCTTC. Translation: CASSVAGDRGWRTYGYTF.

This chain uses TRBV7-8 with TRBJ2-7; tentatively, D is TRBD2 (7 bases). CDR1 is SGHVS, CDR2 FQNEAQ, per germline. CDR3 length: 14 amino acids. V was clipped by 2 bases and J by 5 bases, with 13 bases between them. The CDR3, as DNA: TGTGCCAGCAGCTTACATCGGGGGGCGGACGAGCAGTACTTC. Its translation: CASSLHRGADEQYF. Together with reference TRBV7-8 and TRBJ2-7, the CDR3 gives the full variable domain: GAGVSQSPRYKVAKRGQDVALRCDPISGHVSLFWYQQALGQGPEFLTYFQNEAQLDKSGLPSDRFFAERPEGSVSTLKIQRTQQEDSAVYLCASSLHRGADEQYFGPGTRLTVT.

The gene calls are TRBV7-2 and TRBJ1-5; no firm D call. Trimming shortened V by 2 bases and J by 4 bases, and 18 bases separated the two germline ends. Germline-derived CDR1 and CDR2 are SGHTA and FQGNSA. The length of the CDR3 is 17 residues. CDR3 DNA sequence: TGTGCCAGCAGCTTATATCGGGGTTCGGCACCGAATCAGCCCCAGCATTTT. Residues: CASSLYRGSAPNQPQHF.

The chain's CDR3 is CASSQVAGGRPRTQYF. The DNA of the CDR3 is TGTGCCAGCAGCCAAGTTGCCGGGGGGCGTCCCAGAACGCAGTATTTT. The rearrangement joins TRBV3-1 (or the pseudogene TRBV3-2) to TRBJ2-3, with D perhaps matching TRBD2 (7 bases). The V end lost 1 base, the J end lost 9 bases, and 20 bases lay between the germline ends. The CDR3 covers 16 residues. The germline V gene encodes CDR1 LGHDT and CDR2 YNNKEL (reference sequence).

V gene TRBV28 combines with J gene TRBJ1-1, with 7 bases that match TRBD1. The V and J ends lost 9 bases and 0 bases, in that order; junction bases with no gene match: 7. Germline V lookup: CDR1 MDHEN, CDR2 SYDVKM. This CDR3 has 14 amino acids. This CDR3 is CASTMTGLNTEAFF. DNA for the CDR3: TGTGCCAGTACCATGACAGGGCTGAACACTGAAGCTTTCTTT.

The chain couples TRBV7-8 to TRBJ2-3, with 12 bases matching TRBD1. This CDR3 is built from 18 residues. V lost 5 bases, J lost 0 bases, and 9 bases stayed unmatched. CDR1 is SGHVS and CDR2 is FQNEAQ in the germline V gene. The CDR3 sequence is CASSRRDRGPESTDTQYF. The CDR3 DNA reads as TGTGCCAGCAGCCGCCGGGACAGGGGGCCCGAAAGCACAGATACGCAGTATTTT. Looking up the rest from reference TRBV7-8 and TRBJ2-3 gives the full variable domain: GAGVSQSPRYKVAKRGQDVALRCDPISGHVSLFWYQQALGQGPEFLTYFQNEAQLDKSGLPSDRFFAERPEGSVSTLKIQRTQQEDSAVYLCASSRRDRGPESTDTQYFGPGTRLTVL.

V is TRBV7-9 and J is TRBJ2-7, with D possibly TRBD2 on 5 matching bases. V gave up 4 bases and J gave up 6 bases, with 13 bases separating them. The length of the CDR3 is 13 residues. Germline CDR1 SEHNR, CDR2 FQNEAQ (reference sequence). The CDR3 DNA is TGTGCCAGCAGCTCCCATGGCGGGTTCGAGCAGTACGTC. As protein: CASSSHGGFEQYV.

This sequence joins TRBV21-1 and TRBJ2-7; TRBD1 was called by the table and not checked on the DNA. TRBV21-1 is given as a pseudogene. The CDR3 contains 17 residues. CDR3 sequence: CASSHIARGLWHYEQYV. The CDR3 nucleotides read TGTGCCAGCAGCCACATAGCCAGGGGGCTATGGCACTACGAGCAGTACGTC.

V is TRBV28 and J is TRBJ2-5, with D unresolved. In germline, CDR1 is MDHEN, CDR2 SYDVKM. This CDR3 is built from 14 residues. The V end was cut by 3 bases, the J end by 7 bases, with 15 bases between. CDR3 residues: CASSLPSRLATQYF. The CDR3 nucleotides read TGTGCCAGCAGTTTGCCTTCTAGATTAGCGACCCAGTACTTC.

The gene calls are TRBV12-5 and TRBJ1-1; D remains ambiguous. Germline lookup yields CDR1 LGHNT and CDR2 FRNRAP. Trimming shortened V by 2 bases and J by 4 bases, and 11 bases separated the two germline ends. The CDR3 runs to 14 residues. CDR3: CASGLTTYSTEAFF. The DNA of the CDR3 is TGTGCTAGTGGTTTGACTACGTACTCCACTGAAGCTTTCTTT.

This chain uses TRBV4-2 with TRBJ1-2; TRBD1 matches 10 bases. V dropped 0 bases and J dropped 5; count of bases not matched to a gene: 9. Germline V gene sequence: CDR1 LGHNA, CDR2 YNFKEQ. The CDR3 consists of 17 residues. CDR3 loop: CASSQDGTGDRAYGYTF. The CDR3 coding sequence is TGTGCCAGCAGCCAAGATGGGACAGGGGATAGGGCATATGGCTACACCTTC.

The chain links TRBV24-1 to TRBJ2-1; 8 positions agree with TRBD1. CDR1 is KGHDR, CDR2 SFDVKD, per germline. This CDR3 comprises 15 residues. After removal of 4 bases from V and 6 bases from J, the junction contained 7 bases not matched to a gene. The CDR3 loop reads CATSERDRRVNEQFF. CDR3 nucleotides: TGTGCCACCAGTGAACGGGACAGGAGGGTCAATGAGCAGTTCTTC.

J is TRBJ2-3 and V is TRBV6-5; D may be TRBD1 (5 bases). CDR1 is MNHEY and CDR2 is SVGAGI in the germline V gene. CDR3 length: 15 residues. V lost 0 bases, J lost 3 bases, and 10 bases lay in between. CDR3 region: CASSYSWGGTDTQYF. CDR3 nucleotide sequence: TGTGCCAGCAGTTACTCCTGGGGCGGTACAGATACGCAGTATTTT.

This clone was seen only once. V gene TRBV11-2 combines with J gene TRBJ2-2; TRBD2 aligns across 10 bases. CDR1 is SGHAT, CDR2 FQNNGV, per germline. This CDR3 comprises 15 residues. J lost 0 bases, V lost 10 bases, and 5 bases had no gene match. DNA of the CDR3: TGTGCCACCAACCTAGCGGGGGCGAACACCGGGGAGCTGTTTTTT. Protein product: CATNLAGANTGELFF.

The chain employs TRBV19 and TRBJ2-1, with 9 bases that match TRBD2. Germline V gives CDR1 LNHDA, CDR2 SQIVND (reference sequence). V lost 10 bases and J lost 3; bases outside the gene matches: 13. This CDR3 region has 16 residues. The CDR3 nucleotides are TGTGCCACCAGGGTGGTAGCGGGAGCGTACTACAATGAGCAGTTCTTC. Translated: CATRVVAGAYYNEQFF.

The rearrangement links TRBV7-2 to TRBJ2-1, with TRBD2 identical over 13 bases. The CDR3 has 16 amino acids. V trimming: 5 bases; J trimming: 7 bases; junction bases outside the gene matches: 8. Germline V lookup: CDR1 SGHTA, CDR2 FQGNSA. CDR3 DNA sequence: TGTGCCAGCAGCGCTAGACTAGCGGGAGGTCGAAATGAGCAGTTCTTC. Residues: CASSARLAGGRNEQFF.

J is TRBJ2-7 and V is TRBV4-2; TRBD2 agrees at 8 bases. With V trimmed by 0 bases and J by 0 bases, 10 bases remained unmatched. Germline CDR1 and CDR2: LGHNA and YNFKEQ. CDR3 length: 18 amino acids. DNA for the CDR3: TGTGCCAGCAGCCAAGATTCTGGAGCGGGGGCCTTCTCCTACGAGCAGTACTTC. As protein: CASSQDSGAGAFSYEQYF.

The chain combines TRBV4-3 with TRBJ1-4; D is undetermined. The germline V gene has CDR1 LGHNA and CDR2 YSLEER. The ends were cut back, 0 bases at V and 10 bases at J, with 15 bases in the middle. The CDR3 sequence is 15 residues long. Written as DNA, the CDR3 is TGCGCCAGCAGCCAAGAAGGCTCCAACGGGAGAAAACTGTTTTTT. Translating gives CASSQEGSNGRKLFF.

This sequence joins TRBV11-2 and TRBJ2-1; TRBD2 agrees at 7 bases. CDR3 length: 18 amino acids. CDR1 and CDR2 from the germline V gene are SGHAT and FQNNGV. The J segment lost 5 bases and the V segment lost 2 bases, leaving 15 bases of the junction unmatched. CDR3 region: CASSLRMAAGLQNNEQFF. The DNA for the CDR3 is TGTGCCAGCAGCTTACGAATGGCGGCGGGACTACAAAACAATGAGCAGTTCTTC.

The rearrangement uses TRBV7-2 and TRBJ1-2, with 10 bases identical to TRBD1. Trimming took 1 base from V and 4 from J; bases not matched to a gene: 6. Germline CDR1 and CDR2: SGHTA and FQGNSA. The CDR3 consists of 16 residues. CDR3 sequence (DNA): TGTGCCAGCAGCTTAGGGGGGACAGGGGTTAGCTATGGCTACACCTTC. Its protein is CASSLGGTGVSYGYTF.